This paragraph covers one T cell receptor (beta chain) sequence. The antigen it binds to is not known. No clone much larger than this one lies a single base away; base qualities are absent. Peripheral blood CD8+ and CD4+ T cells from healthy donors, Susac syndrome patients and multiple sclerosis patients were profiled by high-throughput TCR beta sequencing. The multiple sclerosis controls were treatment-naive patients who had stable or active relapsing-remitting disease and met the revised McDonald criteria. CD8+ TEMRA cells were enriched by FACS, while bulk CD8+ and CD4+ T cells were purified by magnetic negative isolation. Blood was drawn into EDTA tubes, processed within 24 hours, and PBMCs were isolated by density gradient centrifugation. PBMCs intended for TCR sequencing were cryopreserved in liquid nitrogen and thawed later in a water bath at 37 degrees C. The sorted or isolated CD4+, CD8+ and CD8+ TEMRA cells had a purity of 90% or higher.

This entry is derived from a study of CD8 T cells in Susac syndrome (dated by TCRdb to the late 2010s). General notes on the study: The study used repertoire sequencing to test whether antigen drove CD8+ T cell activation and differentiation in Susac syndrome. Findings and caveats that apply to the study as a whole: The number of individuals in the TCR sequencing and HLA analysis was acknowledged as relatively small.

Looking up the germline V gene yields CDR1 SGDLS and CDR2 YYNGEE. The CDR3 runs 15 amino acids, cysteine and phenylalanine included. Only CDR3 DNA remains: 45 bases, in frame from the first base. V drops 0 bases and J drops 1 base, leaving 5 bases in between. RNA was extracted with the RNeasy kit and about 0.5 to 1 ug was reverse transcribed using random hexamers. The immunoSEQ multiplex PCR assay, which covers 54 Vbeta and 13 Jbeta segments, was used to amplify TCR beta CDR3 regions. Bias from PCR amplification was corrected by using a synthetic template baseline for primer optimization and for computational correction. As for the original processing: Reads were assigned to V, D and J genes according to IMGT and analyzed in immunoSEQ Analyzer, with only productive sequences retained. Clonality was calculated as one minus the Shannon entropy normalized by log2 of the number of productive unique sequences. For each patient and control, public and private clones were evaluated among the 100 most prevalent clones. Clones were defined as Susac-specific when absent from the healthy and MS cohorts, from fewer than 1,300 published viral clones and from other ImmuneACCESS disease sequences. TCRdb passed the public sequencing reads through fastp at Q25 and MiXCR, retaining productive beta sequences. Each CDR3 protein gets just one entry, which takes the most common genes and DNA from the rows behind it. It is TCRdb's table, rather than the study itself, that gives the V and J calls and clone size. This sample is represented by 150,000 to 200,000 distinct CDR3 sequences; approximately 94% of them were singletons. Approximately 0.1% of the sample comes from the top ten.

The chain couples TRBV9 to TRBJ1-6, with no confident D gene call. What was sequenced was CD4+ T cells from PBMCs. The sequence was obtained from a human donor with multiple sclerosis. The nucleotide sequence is TGTGCCAGCAGCGTAGGAGGGTCCTATAATTCACCCCTCCACTTT. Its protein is CASSVGGSYNSPLHF.